Listed below are T cell receptor beta chains from one sample, sequenced in a study of cytomegalovirus exposure and HLA in healthy donors. Sequencing used immunoSEQ multiplex PCR; TCRdb keeps in-frame clones, though not all of them. The data show a few hundred thousand clones, roughly 90% seen once. Sequencing was done on a sample of PBMCs. The receptors were sampled from a woman between 18 and 29 years old in good health and CMV-seronegative. Both conserved end residues are part of each CDR3. A D gene is named only where the DNA matches it firmly. Clone size appears in some rows only: once, few, many, or a class for an expanded clone.

TRBJ2-7	-	TRBV27	16	-	CASSLGPGRGDYEQYF	TGTGCCAGCAGTTTGGGTCCGGGTAGAGGTGACTACGAGCAGTACTTC
TRBJ2-7	-	TRBV28	15	-	CASSLEGGVVYEQYF	TGTGCCAGCAGTTTAGAGGGTGGGGTCGTCTACGAGCAGTACTTC
TRBJ2-1	-	TRBV2	13	TRBD2	CASKGGRAWEQFF	TGTGCCAGCAAAGGCGGGAGGGCCTGGGAGCAGTTCTTC
TRBJ2-5	-	TRBV9	14	TRBD2	CASSLRLADETQYF	TGTGCCAGCAGCTTGAGACTAGCTGACGAGACCCAGTACTTC
TRBJ2-5	once	TRBV28	14	TRBD1	CASSGTGGGETQYF	TGTGCCAGCAGTGGGACAGGGGGCGGGGAGACCCAGTACTTC
TRBJ1-1	-	TRBV7-9	13	-	CASSSLRQTEAFF	TGTGCCAGCAGCTCCTTAAGACAGACTGAAGCTTTCTTT
TRBJ1-2	few	TRBV2	12	-	CASYWGGSGYTF	TGTGCCAGCTATTGGGGGGGAAGTGGCTACACCTTC
TRBJ2-7	-	TRBV28	15	TRBD1	CASSLYRGSSYEQYF	TGTGCCAGCAGTTTATACAGGGGAAGCTCCTACGAGCAGTACTTC
TRBJ2-3	once	TRBV5-1	16	TRBD2	CASSLGGRNPTDTQYF	TGCGCCAGCAGCTTGGGCGGGAGGAACCCCACAGATACGCAGTATTTT
TRBJ1-5	-	TRBV7-8	14	-	CASSFGSRGKPQHF	TGTGCCAGCAGCTTCGGGTCCCGGGGGAAGCCCCAGCATTTT
TRBJ1-1	-	TRBV5-1	15	-	CASSLAVQEGREAFF	TGCGCCAGCAGCTTGGCGGTTCAAGAGGGAAGGGAAGCTTTCTTT
TRBJ2-7	-	TRBV28	14	TRBD2	CASSWTSGNGEQYF	TGTGCCAGCAGCTGGACTAGCGGGAACGGCGAGCAGTACTTC
TRBJ1-4	-	TRBV2	19	-	CASSRMTLTGTFRNEKLFF	TGTGCCAGCAGTCGCATGACGCTGACCGGGACATTCAGGAATGAAAAACTGTTTTTT
TRBJ1-3	-	TRBV23-1	17	TRBD1	CASSQPRQGAPGNTIYF	TGCGCCAGCAGTCAACCGCGACAGGGGGCCCCTGGAAACACCATATATTTT
TRBJ2-2	once	TRBV11-3	18	TRBD2	CASSLGFLAGGNTGELFF	TGTGCCAGCAGCTTAGGATTTCTCGCGGGGGGAAACACCGGGGAGCTGTTTTTT
TRBJ2-6	-	TRBV30	17	TRBD2	CAWSTGTSIAGANVLTF	TGTGCCTGGAGTACCGGGACTAGCATCGCTGGGGCCAACGTCCTGACTTTC
TRBJ2-1	-	TRBV7-3	15	TRBD1	CASSDPTGGFNEQFF	TGTGCCAGCAGCGACCCGACAGGGGGATTCAATGAGCAGTTCTTC
TRBJ2-7	-	TRBV18	13	TRBD1	CASSPGTGGEQYF	TGTGCCAGCTCACCAGGGACAGGGGGCGAGCAGTACTTC
TRBJ2-3	-	TRBV6-4	15	TRBD1	CASSIGTGSTDTQYF	TGTGCCAGCAGCATCGGGACAGGAAGCACAGATACGCAGTATTTT
TRBJ2-2	-	TRBV19	15	-	CASSISRANTGELFF	TGTGCCAGTAGTATATCTCGCGCTAACACCGGGGAGCTGTTTTTT
TRBJ2-3	-	TRBV5-1	18	TRBD2	CASSSGLAGGPGTDTQYF	TGCGCCAGCAGCTCGGGACTAGCGGGAGGGCCTGGGACAGATACGCAGTATTTT
TRBJ1-1	-	TRBV19	12	-	CASSITRGEAFF	TGTGCCAGTAGTATTACGCGGGGTGAAGCTTTCTTT
TRBJ1-1	-	TRBV5-8	14	-	CASSLFGGRSEAFF	TGTGCCAGCAGCTTGTTCGGGGGAAGATCTGAAGCTTTCTTT
TRBJ1-4	-	TRBV10-3	15	TRBD1	CAISQGTGAGEKLFF	TGTGCCATCAGTCAAGGGACAGGGGCTGGTGAAAAACTGTTTTTT
TRBJ1-5	-	TRBV28	14	-	CASSDRHSNQPQHF	TGTGCCAGCAGTGACAGGCATAGCAATCAGCCCCAGCATTTT
TRBJ2-2	-	TRBV27	19	-	CASSLSGEAPMVHTGELFF	TGTGCCAGCAGTTTATCGGGGGAGGCCCCCATGGTGCACACCGGGGAGCTGTTTTTT
TRBJ2-1	-	TRBV5-1	17	-	CASSLGQGRVPYNEQFF	TGCGCCAGCAGCTTGGGGCAGGGGCGGGTACCCTACAATGAGCAGTTCTTC
TRBJ2-1	many	TRBV7-3	13	-	CASSLKVRDEQFF	TGTGCCAGCAGCTTAAAGGTCCGGGATGAGCAGTTCTTC
TRBJ1-1	-	TRBV11-2	16	TRBD1	CASSSDRVLSGTEAFF	TGTGCCAGCAGCTCGGACAGGGTATTATCGGGCACTGAAGCTTTCTTT
TRBJ2-7	-	TRBV7-9	18	TRBD2	CASSSGTSGSTVKYEQYF	TGTGCCAGCAGCTCCGGGACTAGCGGGTCCACGGTGAAGTACGAGCAGTACTTC
TRBJ1-1	-	TRBV12-5	13	-	CASGHKINTEAFF	TGTGCTAGTGGTCACAAGATTAACACTGAAGCTTTCTTT
TRBJ2-1	-	TRBV27	15	TRBD2	CASTLAGGRRNEQFF	TGTGCCAGCACCCTAGCGGGAGGGCGTAGGAATGAGCAGTTCTTC
TRBJ2-2	-	TRBV11-3	15	TRBD2	CASSSGTKNTGELFF	TGTGCCAGCAGCTCAGGGACTAAGAACACCGGGGAGCTGTTTTTT
TRBJ1-1	-	TRBV10-3	11	-	CAIIRSTEAFF	TGTGCCATCATTAGATCCACTGAAGCTTTCTTT
TRBJ1-2	-	TRBV5-4	16	TRBD1	CASSPPSGTGVNGYTF	TGTGCCAGCAGCCCACCAAGTGGGACAGGGGTTAATGGCTACACCTTC
TRBJ2-7	-	TRBV28	14	-	CASAPGTYFYEQYF	TGTGCCAGCGCCCCCGGGACTTACTTCTACGAGCAGTACTTC
TRBJ1-2	-	TRBV28	15	-	CASSQYHDRTYGYTF	TGTGCCAGCAGCCAATACCACGACAGGACCTATGGCTACACCTTC
TRBJ1-2	-	TRBV21-1	15	-	CASSKNVCRAGGYTF	TGTGCCAGCAGCAAAAACGTATGCAGGGCTGGAGGCTACACCTTC
TRBJ2-1	once	TRBV27	15	TRBD2	CASSRGLAGTNEQFF	TGTGCCAGCAGTCGGGGACTAGCGGGGACGAATGAGCAGTTCTTC
TRBJ1-1	few	TRBV30	14	-	CAWSVPGRLTEAFF	TGTGCCTGGAGTGTTCCAGGCAGGTTGACTGAAGCTTTCTTT
TRBJ2-7	-	TRBV7-2	15	TRBD1	CASSYVPGQANEQYF	TGTGCCAGCAGCTACGTCCCGGGACAGGCTAATGAGCAGTACTTC
TRBJ1-2	-	TRBV18	13	TRBD1	CASSPGQGGGYTF	TGTGCCAGCTCACCCGGACAGGGTGGGGGCTACACCTTC
TRBJ2-5	-	TRBV6-5	11	-	CASRRLEAQYF	TGTGCCAGCAGAAGGCTCGAGGCCCAGTACTTC